The 17 T cell receptor beta chains listed next were all sequenced from one sample in a study of CD8 T cells in Susac syndrome. Random hexamers were used to reverse transcribe an amount of roughly 0.5 to 1 ug RNA. TCRdb recomputed calls from the immunoSEQ multiplex PCR reads with MiXCR, one row per CDR3 protein. Of 170,000 or so distinct CDR3 sequences in the sample, approximately 93% were seen once. The specimen sequenced was CD4+ T cells from PBMCs. These receptors were taken from a human donor with multiple sclerosis.

This chain joins TRBV7-9 and TRBJ2-3; TRBD1 aligns across 7 bases. From germline, CDR1 is SEHNR and CDR2 FQNEAQ (reference sequence). Trimming cost V 5 bases and J 7 bases; bases outside gene matches: 9. CDR3 length: 14 residues. The CDR3 region is CASSGTTGTNTQYF. Written as DNA, the CDR3 is TGTGCCAGCAGCGGAACGACAGGGACGAATACGCAGTATTTT. The variable domain in full, with the rest retrieved from reference TRBV7-9 and TRBJ2-3, is DTGVSQNPRHKITKRGQNVTFRCDPISEHNRLYWYRQTLGQGPEFLTYFQNEAQLEKSRLLSDRFSAERPKGSFSTLEIQRTEQGDSAMYLCASSGTTGTNTQYFGPGTRLTVL.

The V gene is TRBV27, the J gene TRBJ1-2; TRBD1 matches at 9 bases. V lost 0 bases to trimming and J lost 7 bases; unmatched junction nucleotides: 6. The V gene's germline CDR1 is MNHEY and CDR2 SMNVEV (reference sequence). This CDR3 region has 15 residues. CDR3 sequence: CASSLSGTGWSGYTF. DNA for the CDR3: TGTGCCAGCAGTTTATCGGGGACAGGGTGGTCTGGCTACACCTTC.

CDR3 coding DNA: TGTGCCAGCAGACGAGGCCCAGGGGCTTATAATAATGAGCAGTTCTTC. Amino acids: CASRRGPGAYNNEQFF. The gene calls are TRBV6-2 or TRBV6-3 and TRBJ2-1; weak D call: TRBD1 (6 bases). The germline V and J ends were trimmed by 6 bases and 7 bases, with 22 bases remaining between them. The CDR3 runs to 16 residues. From germline, CDR1 is MNHEY and CDR2 SVGEGT.

The rearrangement joins TRBV12-3 or TRBV12-4 to TRBJ2-3; 14 bases fit TRBD2. This CDR3 has 15 amino acids. Germline trimming cut 6 bases from V and 6 bases from J; bases unmatched to any gene: 5. Here the CDR3 reads CASRRGTSGSDTQYF. The CDR3 region has the DNA TGTGCCAGCAGACGTGGGACTAGCGGGAGTGATACGCAGTATTTT.

V is TRBV4-2 and J is TRBJ1-4; D gene uncertain. CDR3 length: 16 residues. The V end was cut by 0 bases, the J end by 0 bases, with 8 bases between. Germline CDR1 reads LGHNA; CDR2 reads YNFKEQ. The CDR3 coding sequence is TGTGCCAGCAGCCAAGAAACCACCGCAACTAATGAAAAACTGTTTTTT. Its protein product is CASSQETTATNEKLFF.

In nucleotides, the CDR3 is TGTGCTGCGGCGGGAGGAATAGAGACCCAGTACTTC. It encodes CAAAGGIETQYF. The rearrangement links TRBV10-3 to TRBJ2-5, with 8 nucleotides matching TRBD2. The length of the CDR3 is 12 residues. Germline CDR1 and CDR2: ENHRY and SYGVKD.

The chain has TRBV20-1 and TRBJ2-7; TRBD1 agrees at 12 bases. The V and J ends lost 5 bases and 4 bases, in that order; junction bases with no gene match: 9. Germline CDR1 reads DFQATT; CDR2 reads SNEGSKA (reference sequence). This CDR3 contains 15 residues. The CDR3 here is CSAPAGTGGGYEQYF. The CDR3 DNA reads TGCAGTGCTCCTGCCGGGACAGGGGGCGGTTACGAGCAGTACTTC.

This clonotype showed up just once. J is TRBJ1-2 and V is TRBV15; 7 bases map to TRBD1. The CDR3 loop spans 17 amino acids. The germline V gene encodes CDR1 LNHNV and CDR2 YYDKDF (reference sequence). V was clipped by 1 base and J by 2 bases; unmatched bases: 10. The CDR3 DNA sequence: TGTGCCACCAGCAGAGCCCGAGGGGGCACCTCGAACTATGGCTACACCTTC. Protein sequence: CATSRARGGTSNYGYTF.

The chain employs TRBV2 and TRBJ2-3; TRBD1 matches at 9 bases. Germline trimming cut 3 bases from V and 8 bases from J; bases unmatched to any gene: 9. CDR1 is SNHLY and CDR2 is FYNNEI in the germline V gene. This CDR3 contains 15 residues. Here the CDR3 reads CASSERDRAFGTQYF. CDR3 DNA: TGTGCCAGCAGTGAGAGGGACAGGGCGTTCGGTACGCAGTATTTT.

The chain combines TRBV28 with TRBJ2-5; D is possibly TRBD2 (6 bases). The length of the CDR3 is 15 residues. Trimming removed 3 bases at V and 7 bases at J, with 18 bases between. CDR1 MDHEN and CDR2 SYDVKM come from the germline V gene. The CDR3 DNA sequence: TGTGCCAGCAGTTTGGTAAATTCGGGAGTGGGGACCCAGTACTTC. It is translated as CASSLVNSGVGTQYF. Looking up the rest from reference TRBV28 and TRBJ2-5 gives the full variable domain: DVKVTQSSRYLVKRTGEKVFLECVQDMDHENMFWYRQDPGLGLRLIYFSYDVKMKEKGDIPEGYSVSREKKERFSLILESASTNQTSMYLCASSLVNSGVGTQYFGPGTRLLVL.

The CDR3 reads CASSPLGISRNYGYTF. DNA for the CDR3: TGTGCCAGCAGCCCATTGGGGATCTCGAGGAACTATGGCTACACCTTC. The V gene is TRBV7-9, the J gene TRBJ1-2, with D unclear. Germline V CDR1 and CDR2: SEHNR, FQNEAQ (reference sequence). V lost 5 bases, J lost 2 bases, and 18 bases lay in between. CDR3 length: 16 residues.

The J gene is TRBJ1-3, the V gene TRBV2, with TRBD1 identical over 7 bases. V dropped 6 bases and J dropped 6; count of bases not matched to a gene: 11. Germline CDR1 SNHLY, CDR2 FYNNEI. The CDR3 totals 15 residues. As DNA, the CDR3 is TGTGCCAGCAGCGGATCCAGGGGGATAATAAACACCATATATTTT. Protein sequence: CASSGSRGIINTIYF. The full variable domain, completed using reference TRBV2 and TRBJ1-3, is EPEVTQTPSHQVTQMGQEVILRCVPISNHLYFYWYRQILGQKVEFLVSFYNNEISEKSEIFDDQFSVERPDGSNFTLKIRSTKLEDSAMYFCASSGSRGIINTIYFGEGSWLTVV.

The genes are TRBV28 and TRBJ2-3; TRBD2 aligns across 13 bases. The ends lost 5 bases at V and 10 bases at J; junction bases unmatched: 6. The CDR3 is made up of 14 amino acids. Germline CDR1 reads MDHEN; CDR2 reads SYDVKM. The CDR3 loop reads CASSPPTSGRAQYF. DNA for the CDR3: TGTGCCAGCAGTCCCCCCACTAGCGGGAGGGCGCAGTATTTT.

This clonotype was detected a few times. This rearrangement joins TRBV11-3 to TRBJ2-1; no definite D call. The CDR3 loop spans 11 amino acids. Trimming shortened V by 0 bases and J by 6 bases, and 0 bases separated the two germline ends. Germline V lookup: CDR1 SGHNT, CDR2 YENEEA. The chain's CDR3 is CASSLDNEQFF. In DNA, the CDR3 is TGTGCCAGCAGCTTAGACAATGAGCAGTTCTTC. Combining the CDR3 with reference TRBV11-3 and TRBJ2-1 gives the whole variable domain EAGVVQSPRYKIIEKKQPVAFWCNPISGHNTLYWYLQNLGQGPELLIRYENEEAVDDSQLPKDRFSAERLKGVDSTLKIQPAELGDSAVYLCASSLDNEQFFGPGTRLTVL.

The chain links TRBV3-1 to TRBJ2-2; D tentatively fits TRBD1 or TRBD2 (5 bases each). The CDR3 runs to 14 residues. Germline V gene sequence: CDR1 LGHDT, CDR2 YNNKEL (reference sequence). V was clipped by 9 bases and J by 0 bases, with 11 bases between them. The CDR3 reads CASRGGANTGELFF. The CDR3 nucleotides are TGTGCCAGTCGTGGGGGAGCGAACACCGGGGAGCTGTTTTTT. Complete variable domain (other parts from reference TRBV3-1 and TRBJ2-2): DTAVSQTPKYLVTQMGNDKSIKCEQNLGHDTMYWYKQDSKKFLKIMFSYNNKELIINETVPNRFSPKSPDKAHLNLHINSLELGDSAVYFCASRGGANTGELFFGEGSRLTVL.

This chain links TRBV19 with TRBJ2-3; the D gene is possibly TRBD2 (6 bases). Trimming stripped 1 base from V and 12 bases from J, with 14 bases between. This CDR3 has 13 amino acids. CDR1 is LNHDA and CDR2 is SQIVND in the germline V gene (reference sequence). The CDR3 here is CASSIGSPGLQYF. CDR3 in DNA: TGTGCCAGTAGTATAGGCTCGCCGGGACTCCAGTATTTT.

The chain recombines TRBV28 with TRBJ1-6; 10 bases match TRBD1. Germline assignment: CDR1 MDHEN and CDR2 SYDVKM. The CDR3 is 15 amino acids. Losses at the gene ends were 6 bases for V and 7 bases for J; bases not matched to a gene: 6. The CDR3 reads CASSTPTGGNSPLHF. The CDR3 DNA sequence: TGTGCCAGCAGCACCCCGACAGGGGGCAATTCACCCCTCCACTTT.